These 9 T cell receptor beta chains were sequenced from one sample in a study of blood T cell repertoires in COVID-19. Produced via immunoSEQ multiplex PCR; TCRdb's table is partial and in-frame only. The sample lists approximately 380,000 clones, 85% seen once, with roughly 3.7% in the top ten. The specimen sequenced was peripheral blood. The receptors were sampled from a woman aged 18-35 years with acute or convalescent COVID-19.

V and J are TRBV20-1 and TRBJ1-3, with D unresolved. Germline assignment: CDR1 DFQATT and CDR2 SNEGSKA (reference sequence). Trimming stripped 6 bases from V and 4 bases from J, with 7 bases between. The CDR3 runs 11 residues. In DNA, the CDR3 is TGCAGTGCCCGACAAGGAAACACCATATATTTT. Amino acids: CSARQGNTIYF.

Only a few counts were recorded for this clone. V is TRBV30 and J is TRBJ2-5; D gene uncertain. V lost 2 bases, J lost 0 bases, and 7 bases lay in between. CDR3 size: 13 residues. The V gene's germline CDR1 is GTSNPN and CDR2 SVGIG (reference sequence). The CDR3 nucleotides are TGTGCCTGGAGTTCCTCGTACCAAGAGACCCAGTACTTC. Protein sequence: CAWSSSYQETQYF.

The chain uses TRBV7-9 and TRBJ1-5; D is ambiguous. CDR3 length: 12 residues. Germline CDR1 and CDR2: SEHNR and FQNEAQ (reference sequence). V dropped 3 bases and J dropped 5 bases, with 5 bases sitting between them. DNA of the CDR3: TGTGCCAGCAGCTTGCAGTATCAGCCCCAGCATTTT. Its protein product is CASSLQYQPQHF.

The chain couples TRBV5-1 to TRBJ1-1; 9 positions agree with TRBD1. From germline, CDR1 is SGHRS and CDR2 YFSETQ. This CDR3 is 15 amino acids long. J gave up 2 bases and V 2 bases, and 4 bases lay outside the gene matches. The chain's CDR3 is CASSFDRGGNTEAFF. DNA for the CDR3: TGCGCCAGCAGCTTCGACAGGGGGGGAAACACTGAAGCTTTCTTT.

The rearrangement uses TRBV6-5 and TRBJ2-2; TRBD2 matches at 7 bases. Germline CDR1 reads MNHEY; CDR2 reads SVGAGI. Trimming cost V 3 bases and J 6 bases; bases outside gene matches: 7. This CDR3 has 15 amino acids. The CDR3, as DNA: TGTGCCAGCAGTTATTACTGGGGGGGGGCCGGGGAGCTGTTTTTT. This sequence encodes CASSYYWGGAGELFF.

J is TRBJ1-3 and V is TRBV15; D is unresolved. Trimming cost V 3 bases and J 2 bases, with 17 bases left between them. CDR3 length equals 17 residues. Germline assignment: CDR1 LNHNV and CDR2 YYDKDF (reference sequence). CDR3: CATSRDFGPITGNTIYF. The CDR3 bases are TGTGCCACCAGCAGGGACTTTGGGCCTATTACTGGAAACACCATATATTTT.

This clone was detected once. V and J are TRBV5-1 and TRBJ2-7, with 7 bases aligning to TRBD1. Germline CDR1 SGHRS, CDR2 YFSETQ. V shed 8 bases, J shed 5 bases, and the junction held 7 bases outside the gene matches. The CDR3 sequence is 12 residues long. DNA for the CDR3: TGCGCCAGTCCTACAGGGGAGCACGAGCAGTACTTC. Translated: CASPTGEHEQYF.

The rearrangement joins TRBV5-1 to TRBJ2-7; 9 bases map to TRBD1. From germline, CDR1 is SGHRS and CDR2 YFSETQ. The trim removed 6 bases at V and 7 bases at J, leaving 8 bases unmatched. This CDR3 is 13 amino acids long. CDR3 DNA sequence: TGCGCCAGCACCACACAGGGGGCGCAGGAGCAGTACTTC. Protein sequence: CASTTQGAQEQYF.

This CDR3 is CSASPRFEDQPQHF. The CDR3 DNA is TGCAGTGCTAGTCCCCGGTTTGAGGATCAGCCCCAGCATTTT. The V call is TRBV20-1, the J call TRBJ1-5; D is ambiguous. CDR1 is DFQATT, CDR2 SNEGSKA, per germline (reference sequence). The V gene lost 3 bases and the J gene lost 5 bases, with 14 bases spanning the gap. This CDR3 contains 14 residues.